The clone carrying this T cell receptor (beta chain) has a handful of counts. The antigen is not known. The data belong to a study of vaccination and CD4 T cells after COVID-19. Study as a whole: Convalescent persons amounted to six males plus four females, two of whom were Hispanic. Overlapping spike peptides from SARS-CoV-2, HCoV-NL63, HCoV-OC43 and HCoV-229E served to stimulate the cells.

Sequenced with the Oncomine TCR Beta short-read assay was DNA taken from cultured CD4+ T cells. TCRdb reprocessed the PCR reads via MiXCR and lists one record per CDR3 protein. The sample consists of around 15,000 distinct CDR3 sequences, around 46% of them appearing once. Treatment denoted: roughly 10-day PBMC culture with coronavirus spike peptide pools or control peptides (ViraFEST assay). This clonotype originated in a human donor who had recovered from COVID-19. The sequenced sample consisted of CD4+ T cells from blood, cultured in vitro.

Written as DNA, the CDR3 is TGCAGTGCTAGATGGGGGAGTGGGGATACGCAGTATTTT. Amino acid sequence: CSARWGSGDTQYF. The chain couples TRBV20-1 to TRBJ2-3, with D possibly called TRBD1 or TRBD2 (5 bases each). CDR1 and CDR2 from the germline V gene are DFQATT and SNEGSKA (reference sequence). V was cut by 2 bases and J by 6 bases, with 12 bases left in between. The CDR3 spans 13 residues.